This entry describes one T cell receptor (beta chain). What it binds is unknown. Germline is not matched at one junction end, which may reflect a read error. The protocol was immunoSEQ multiplex PCR, while the TCRdb copy is restricted to in-frame clones and leaves out a portion. The sample shows about 39,000 clones, roughly 93% of them seen only once. The data stem from a study of graft-versus-host responses after intestinal transplantation. Study-wide context: Transplantation in recipients was multivisceral, liver-intestinal, or isolated intestinal. Study-wide findings and caveats: GvH clones were identified in recipient marrow, with some first appearing in ileum or blood.

Germline CDR1 is MNHEY and CDR2 is SMNVEV (reference sequence). This CDR3 region has 13 residues. Specimen: unstimulated CD8+ T cells sorted from spleen or lymph node cells, collected before transplant. The receptor was isolated from a human donor who was the organ donor for an intestinal transplant. The rearrangement links TRBV27 to TRBJ2-7, with 13 positions matching TRBD2. The CDR3 is CASSPNLGLAGVF. In DNA form, the CDR3 reads TGTGCCAGCAGTCCCAACCTCGGACTAGCGGGAGTCTTC.